These T cell receptor beta chains were read from a single sample in a study of blood T cell repertoires in COVID-19. Assay used: immunoSEQ multiplex PCR; TCRdb lists only in-frame clones, some missing. The sample has 150,000 to 200,000 clones, around 89% seen once. The sequencing sample was made of PBMCs or T cells enriched from blood (not recorded which). The receptor set was obtained from a woman between 18 and 29 years old who had recovered from COVID-19. Each CDR3 is given with its conserved first and last residue. D genes are given only for firm matches. For some rows the clone size is stated as once, few or many, or as a class when expanded; others skip it.

d_call	j_call	v_call	clone_size	cdr3_aa	cdr3_nt
NA	TRBJ2-1	TRBV5-1	NA	CASSGIGAGDPEAPLNEQFF	TGCGCCAGCAGCGGTATTGGGGCAGGGGATCCAGAGGCTCCCCTCAATGAGCAGTTCTTC
TRBD1	TRBJ2-5	TRBV27	NA	CASSFLPTGTDTKETQYF	TGTGCCAGCAGTTTTTTACCTACCGGGACAGATACCAAAGAGACCCAGTACTTC
NA	TRBJ1-2	TRBV11-2	NA	CASSARGTFDYGYTF	TGTGCCAGCAGCGCTCGTGGGACATTCGACTATGGCTACACCTTC
TRBD2	TRBJ2-2	TRBV19	once	CASSSNINRLAGHTGELFF	TGTGCCAGTAGTTCAAACATCAACCGACTAGCGGGACACACCGGGGAGCTGTTTTTT
TRBD2	TRBJ2-1	TRBV27	few	CASSLRAPGTSGVYNEQFF	TGTGCCAGCAGTTTACGCGCCCCCGGGACTAGCGGGGTTTACAATGAGCAGTTCTTC
NA	TRBJ2-3	TRBV3-1/TRBV3-2	NA	CASSQSDSSAISTDTQYF	TGTGCCAGCAGTCAGTCGGACAGTAGCGCGATTAGCACAGATACGCAGTATTTT
TRBD2	TRBJ2-1	TRBV2	few	CASSEVASGSANEQFF	TGTGCCAGCAGTGAAGTGGCTAGCGGGAGTGCCAATGAGCAGTTCTTC
NA	TRBJ2-7	TRBV12-3/TRBV12-4	once	CASSLGPTYEQYF	TGTGCCAGCAGTTTAGGGCCCACCTACGAGCAGTACTTC
NA	TRBJ2-1	TRBV24-1	NA	CATSDPGAKIYNEQFF	TGTGCCACCAGTGATCCAGGGGCTAAAATCTACAATGAGCAGTTCTTC
NA	TRBJ1-1	TRBV2	few	CASSKEGSQTAFF	TGTGCCAGCAGCAAGGAGGGCAGCCAGACTGCTTTCTTT
TRBD2	TRBJ2-3	TRBV29-1	NA	CSVEWGLAGPLHNTDTQYF	TGCAGCGTTGAATGGGGACTAGCGGGGCCCCTCCATAACACAGATACGCAGTATTTT
NA	TRBJ2-1	TRBV19	few	CASSTGDHNEQFF	TGTGCCAGTAGTACGGGAGACCACAATGAGCAGTTCTTC
TRBD2	TRBJ2-5	TRBV7-3	once	CASSLAGARGETQYF	TGTGCCAGCAGCTTAGCGGGAGCGAGGGGAGAGACCCAGTACTTC
NA	TRBJ2-5	TRBV18	NA	CASSPPVVNWETQYF	TGTGCCAGCTCACCACCGGTAGTCAACTGGGAGACCCAGTACTTC
TRBD1	TRBJ1-2	TRBV28	NA	CASSQGGSPAGYGYTF	TGTGCCAGCAGTCAGGGGGGCAGTCCGGCGGGGTATGGCTACACCTTC
NA	TRBJ2-1	TRBV25-1	NA	CASSRSGQFF	TGTGCCAGCAGCCGGAGTGGGCAGTTCTTC
TRBD2	TRBJ2-1	TRBV27	NA	CASSLRAPPGTSAYNEQFF	TGTGCCAGCAGCCTAAGGGCCCCCCCCGGGACTAGCGCGTACAATGAGCAGTTCTTC
NA	TRBJ1-3	TRBV28	NA	CASSPSAAGENTIYF	TGTGCCAGCAGTCCTTCGGCAGCCGGGGAAAACACCATATATTTT
NA	TRBJ2-1	TRBV19	once	CASSFGRGWGNEQFF	TGTGCCAGTAGTTTCGGGCGGGGTTGGGGCAATGAGCAGTTCTTC
TRBD2	TRBJ2-7	TRBV30	NA	CAWSSPAGVYEQYF	TGTGCCTGGAGTTCTCCAGCGGGAGTCTACGAGCAGTACTTC
NA	TRBJ1-2	TRBV6-4	few	CASSDGHVGSGGYTF	TGTGCCAGCAGTGACGGACATGTGGGATCCGGTGGCTACACCTTC
NA	TRBJ2-7	TRBV5-4	NA	CASQRLPTAYEQYF	TGTGCCAGCCAACGACTACCCACGGCCTACGAGCAGTACTTC
NA	TRBJ2-7	TRBV3-1/TRBV3-2	NA	CASSQRRSEQYF	TGTGCCAGCAGCCAACGGAGGAGCGAGCAGTACTTC
TRBD1	TRBJ2-1	TRBV18	NA	CASSLTGTAYNEQFF	TGTGCCAGCTCACTTACCGGGACAGCCTACAATGAGCAGTTCTTC
TRBD2	TRBJ2-7	TRBV25-1	NA	CATGTSASYEQYF	TGTGCCACCGGGACTAGCGCTTCCTACGAGCAGTACTTC
TRBD1	TRBJ1-5	TRBV27	NA	CASSPRDSRSNQPQHF	TGTGCCAGCAGTCCCCGGGACAGCCGTAGCAATCAGCCCCAGCATTTT
NA	TRBJ2-7	TRBV6-5	NA	CASSYSRGSDEQYF	TGTGCCAGCAGTTACTCGAGAGGGAGTGACGAGCAGTACTTC
TRBD1	TRBJ1-2	TRBV6-5	NA	CASSSGGSYGYTF	TGTGCCAGCAGCTCAGGGGGCAGCTATGGCTACACCTTC
NA	TRBJ1-2	TRBV28	NA	CASSKTGWSGYTF	TGTGCCAGCAGTAAAACCGGGTGGTCTGGCTACACCTTC
NA	TRBJ2-3	TRBV7-2	NA	CASGVGDTSTDTQYF	TGTGCCAGTGGGGTGGGGGACACTAGCACAGATACGCAGTATTTT
TRBD2	TRBJ2-7	TRBV6-2/TRBV6-3	NA	CASSRLAGGIDEQYF	TGTGCCAGCAGTCGTCTAGCGGGAGGGATCGACGAGCAGTACTTC
NA	TRBJ2-2	TRBV28	NA	CASHIGGNTGELFF	TGTGCCAGCCACATCGGGGGGAACACCGGGGAGCTGTTTTTT
TRBD1	TRBJ1-5	TRBV2	NA	CASGDREFQPQHF	TGTGCCAGCGGGGACAGGGAATTTCAGCCCCAGCATTTT
NA	TRBJ2-2	TRBV5-3	NA	CARSWESGVNTGELFF	TGTGCCAGAAGCTGGGAGTCGGGAGTGAACACCGGGGAGCTGTTTTTT
NA	TRBJ2-7	TRBV7-9	NA	CASSYTTGTSYEQYF	TGTGCCAGCAGTTATACCACAGGGACCTCCTACGAGCAGTACTTC
TRBD1	TRBJ1-2	TRBV11-2	once	CASSLDSGGEGYGYTF	TGTGCCAGCAGCTTAGATTCAGGGGGCGAGGGGTATGGCTACACCTTC
NA	TRBJ1-1	TRBV5-6	NA	CASSLGETRRTPNTEAFF	TGTGCCAGCAGCTTGGGGGAGACTAGACGCACCCCGAACACTGAAGCTTTCTTT
TRBD2	TRBJ2-3	TRBV29-1	once	CSVEGSSGSTYTQYF	TGCAGCGTTGAAGGTTCTAGCGGGAGTACGTATACGCAGTATTTT
TRBD1	TRBJ2-3	TRBV4-3	NA	CASSQDPGRGLPDTQYF	TGCGCCAGCAGCCAAGATCCGGGCAGGGGGCTCCCAGATACGCAGTATTTT
NA	TRBJ2-7	TRBV6-5	NA	CASRQTGGYEQYF	TGTGCCAGCAGACAAACCGGGGGCTACGAGCAGTACTTC
TRBD2	TRBJ2-5	TRBV7-8	NA	CASTTHRLAGKETQYF	TGTGCCAGTACCACCCACCGACTAGCGGGAAAAGAGACCCAGTACTTC
TRBD2	TRBJ2-1	TRBV20-1	NA	CSAGTSDEQFF	TGCAGTGCTGGGACTAGCGATGAGCAGTTCTTC
NA	TRBJ1-1	TRBV2	NA	CASRDRGRAEAFF	TGTGCCAGCAGGGACAGAGGGAGGGCTGAAGCTTTCTTT
NA	TRBJ2-7	TRBV25-1	NA	CASSDRWTVPYEQYF	TGTGCCAGCAGTGATCGGTGGACAGTCCCCTACGAGCAGTACTTC
TRBD1	TRBJ1-2	TRBV10-2	once	CASSDPDRGKYTF	TGCGCCAGCAGTGATCCGGACAGGGGGAAGTACACCTTC
NA	TRBJ2-3	TRBV9	NA	CASSEQVSTDTQYF	TGTGCCAGCAGCGAACAGGTTAGCACAGATACGCAGTATTTT
NA	TRBJ2-2	TRBV3-1/TRBV3-2	NA	CASSQERPGRYAGELFF	TGTGCCAGCAGCCAAGAACGTCCCGGGAGATACGCCGGGGAGCTGTTTTTT
NA	TRBJ2-2	TRBV4-1	NA	CASSGGSLTGELFF	TGCGCCAGCTCCGGGGGTTCGCTCACCGGGGAGCTGTTTTTT
NA	TRBJ2-2	TRBV7-9	NA	CASSPTSLGELFF	TGTGCCAGCAGCCCCACTAGTCTAGGGGAGCTGTTTTTT
TRBD1	TRBJ1-1	TRBV6-5	NA	CASSRDRAANTEAFF	TGTGCCAGCAGTCGGGACAGGGCAGCGAACACTGAAGCTTTCTTT
TRBD2	TRBJ2-5	TRBV29-1	NA	CSVELTPLAGVEETQYF	TGCAGCGTTGAGCTCACTCCCCTAGCGGGAGTTGAAGAGACCCAGTACTTC
NA	TRBJ2-7	TRBV3-1/TRBV3-2	NA	CASRHYEQYF	TGTGCCAGCAGACACTACGAGCAGTACTTC
TRBD1	TRBJ1-2	TRBV5-4	NA	CASSSGQKKYGYTF	TGTGCCAGCAGCTCGGGACAGAAGAAGTATGGCTACACCTTC
TRBD2	TRBJ2-1	TRBV27	NA	CASSSGWGGLADNNEQFF	TGTGCCAGCAGTTCGGGTTGGGGAGGACTAGCGGATAACAATGAGCAGTTCTTC
TRBD1	TRBJ1-4	TRBV28	NA	CASHDRGREKLFF	TGTGCCAGTCACGACAGGGGGAGGGAAAAACTGTTTTTT